Each of the 23 T cell receptor beta chains below was sequenced from the same sample in a study of cytomegalovirus exposure and HLA in healthy donors. 60 Vbeta and 13 Jbeta primers were used in PCR. TCRdb's copy holds only in-frame clones and misses some; the assay was immunoSEQ multiplex PCR. The sample has tens of thousands of clones. The sequenced material came from PBMCs. These TCRs come from a man between 50 and 59 years old in good health and CMV-seropositive.

The chain recombines TRBV30 with TRBJ2-1, with TRBD2 matching over 10 bases. Germline V lookup: CDR1 GTSNPN, CDR2 SVGIG (reference sequence). Losses at the gene ends were 5 bases for V and 8 bases for J; bases not matched to a gene: 6. This CDR3 has 13 residues. This CDR3 is CAWSSGRDDEQFF. CDR3 bases: TGTGCCTGGTCGAGCGGGAGGGACGATGAGCAGTTCTTC.

The chain is built from TRBV21-1 and TRBJ2-7; the D segment call TRBD2 is taken from the table without a DNA check. TRBV21-1 is an annotated pseudogene. The length of the CDR3 is 18 residues. CDR3 in amino acids: CASSKFGRAGTTPYEQYV. The CDR3 coding sequence is TGTGCCAGCAGCAAATTCGGGCGGGCCGGGACTACTCCCTACGAGCAGTACGTC.

The genes are TRBV4-3 and TRBJ1-3; the D is unclear. With 0 bases removed from V and 0 bases from J, the gap between germline ends came to 9 bases. The CDR3 totals 16 residues. Germline CDR1 and CDR2: LGHNA and YSLEER. The CDR3 loop reads CASSQEAGLSGNTIYF. The CDR3, as DNA: TGCGCCAGCAGCCAAGAGGCAGGCCTCTCTGGAAACACCATATATTTT.

This chain joins TRBV7-9 and TRBJ1-2, with a weak D call TRBD1 (5 bases). Trimming left V 5 bases short and J 8 bases short, with 18 bases between. The CDR3 covers 14 residues. Germline V gene lookup returns CDR1 SEHNR and CDR2 FQNEAQ (reference sequence). DNA for the CDR3: TGTGCCAGCAGCCCCGATTTGCAGGGATCGGGCTACACCTTC. As protein: CASSPDLQGSGYTF.

The chain combines TRBV9 with TRBJ2-4; D possibly corresponds to TRBD1 (5 bases). This CDR3 comprises 16 residues. V lost 0 bases, J lost 3 bases, and 13 bases lay in between. Germline V gene sequence: CDR1 SGDLS, CDR2 YYNGEE. This CDR3 reads CASSVGGREGKNIQYF. CDR3 nucleotides: TGTGCCAGCAGCGTAGGAGGCAGGGAAGGCAAAAACATTCAGTACTTC.

The gene calls are TRBV4-2 and TRBJ1-1; 10 bases are a match to TRBD1. This CDR3 region has 16 residues. Germline assignment: CDR1 LGHNA and CDR2 YNFKEQ. The junction had 6 bases not matched to a gene; V was cut back by 1 base and J by 4 bases. The CDR3 is CASSQVRQGAATEAFF. CDR3 in DNA: TGTGCCAGCAGCCAAGTTAGACAGGGGGCTGCCACTGAAGCTTTCTTT.

J is TRBJ2-5 and V is TRBV2, with 8 bases identical to TRBD2. CDR3 length: 16 amino acids. V gave up 5 bases and J gave up 5 bases; unmatched junction bases: 13. CDR1 SNHLY and CDR2 FYNNEI come from the germline V gene. In DNA, the CDR3 is TGTGCCAGCAGTTTACCAAGCGGGAGTGAACGGGAGACCCAGTACTTC. Its protein product is CASSLPSGSERETQYF.

The V and J genes are TRBV5-4 and TRBJ2-2; D is perhaps TRBD1 (5 bases). The CDR3 is 15 residues long. Trimming removed 4 bases at V and 1 base at J, with 11 bases between. The germline gives CDR1 SGHNT, CDR2 YYREEE (reference sequence). The DNA for the CDR3 is TGTGCCAGCAGCCGCGTCACAGGGAACACCGGGGAGCTGTTTTTT. It codes for CASSRVTGNTGELFF.

V is TRBV7-8 and J is TRBJ2-7; the match to TRBD2 covers 14 bases. The junction had 8 bases not matched to a gene; V was cut back by 4 bases and J by 6 bases. The CDR3 covers 16 residues. Germline CDR1 and CDR2: SGHVS and FQNEAQ. The CDR3 region has the DNA TGTGCCAGCAGCTCGACTAGCGGGAGGGCACCGATCGAGCAGTACTTC. It yields the protein CASSSTSGRAPIEQYF.

This chain joins TRBV7-6 and TRBJ2-3, with 9 nucleotides matching TRBD2. The V and J ends lost 0 bases and 2 bases, in that order; junction bases with no gene match: 6. The CDR3 is 17 residues long. Looked up from germline, CDR1 is SGHVS and CDR2 is FNYEAQ. CDR3 bases: TGTGCCAGCAGCTTAGCTAGCGGGAGCGGGGCCACAGATACGCAGTATTTT. Its protein is CASSLASGSGATDTQYF.

The CDR3 DNA sequence: TGCGCCAGCAGCTTGGGTCAGGGGCGGTACAATGAGCAGTTCTTC. Its translation is CASSLGQGRYNEQFF. The rearrangement joins TRBV5-1 to TRBJ2-1; D may be TRBD1 (6 bases). Germline V CDR1 and CDR2: SGHRS, YFSETQ. V was trimmed by 0 bases and J by 4 bases, leaving 11 bases between them. The CDR3 loop spans 15 amino acids.

Worth noting for this clone: Other nucleotide sequences in the sample specify the same CDR3. The chain employs TRBV18 and TRBJ2-7; D is possibly TRBD2 (5 bases). Looked up from germline, CDR1 is KGHSH and CDR2 is LQKENI. The CDR3 covers 13 residues. V shed 6 bases and J shed 3 bases, with 12 bases lying between them. For the CDR3, the DNA is TGTGCCAGCTCTCCCAAGGAGGACTACGAGCAGTACGTC. Protein: CASSPKEDYEQYV.

The V gene is TRBV10-3, the J gene TRBJ2-7; maybe TRBD2 (5 bases). V dropped 9 bases and J dropped 2 bases, with 14 bases sitting between them. Germline assignment: CDR1 ENHRY and CDR2 SYGVKD. The CDR3 has 13 amino acids. The CDR3 bases are TGTGCCATACGTAGCGAGTACGCCTACGAGCAGTACTTC. Protein product: CAIRSEYAYEQYF.

This rearrangement joins TRBV6-5 to TRBJ1-2; TRBD1 agrees at 11 bases. Germline lookup yields CDR1 MNHEY and CDR2 SVGAGI. This CDR3 is built from 15 residues. After removal of 4 bases from V and 6 bases from J, the junction contained 7 bases not matched to a gene. The CDR3 sequence: CASSWRTGGLNGYTF. The CDR3 coding sequence is TGTGCCAGCAGTTGGAGGACAGGGGGCTTGAATGGCTACACCTTC.

The chain has TRBV5-4 and TRBJ1-1; 7 bases fit TRBD1. The CDR3 totals 13 residues. The germline V gene has CDR1 SGHNT and CDR2 YYREEE (reference sequence). The ends lost 4 bases at V and 4 bases at J; junction bases unmatched: 4. CDR3 protein: CASSGTGATEAFF. DNA of the CDR3: TGTGCCAGCAGCGGAACAGGGGCCACTGAAGCTTTCTTT.

The chain is built from TRBV11-3 and TRBJ1-1; maybe TRBD1 (6 bases). V gave up 0 bases and J gave up 4 bases, with 12 bases separating them. Germline V gene sequence: CDR1 SGHNT, CDR2 YENEEA. The CDR3 is 15 residues long. CDR3 sequence reads: CASSLEGGLSTEAFF. In nucleotides, the CDR3 is TGTGCCAGCAGCTTAGAGGGGGGGCTGAGCACTGAAGCTTTCTTT.

The rearrangement uses TRBV9 and TRBJ2-7; 8 bases are shared with TRBD1. Looked up from germline, CDR1 is SGDLS and CDR2 is YYNGEE. With V trimmed by 4 bases and J by 6 bases, 9 bases remained unmatched. The CDR3 is made up of 14 amino acids. The CDR3 is CASSFRQGPSEQYF. The CDR3, as DNA: TGTGCCAGCAGCTTCCGACAGGGGCCGTCCGAGCAGTACTTC.

The rearrangement uses TRBV11-3 and TRBJ1-5; D is uncertain. This CDR3 is 13 amino acids long. The germline V gene has CDR1 SGHNT and CDR2 YENEEA. Trimming shortened V by 5 bases and J by 3 bases, and 8 bases separated the two germline ends. CDR3 sequence (DNA): TGTGCCAGCAGCACTGGTCCCAATCAGCCCCAGCATTTT. Its translation is CASSTGPNQPQHF. Using reference TRBV11-3 and TRBJ1-5 for the parts outside the CDR3, the full variable domain is EAGVVQSPRYKIIEKKQPVAFWCNPISGHNTLYWYLQNLGQGPELLIRYENEEAVDDSQLPKDRFSAERLKGVDSTLKIQPAELGDSAVYLCASSTGPNQPQHFGDGTRLSIL.

The chain uses TRBV11-2 and TRBJ1-1; D is perhaps TRBD1 (5 bases). The CDR3 is made up of 12 amino acids. CDR1 and CDR2 (germline): SGHAT, FQNNGV. Trimming shortened V by 5 bases and J by 7 bases, and 11 bases separated the two germline ends. CDR3 nucleotides: TGTGCCAGCAGCCGAATTAGGGGTGAAGCTTTCTTT. Protein sequence: CASSRIRGEAFF.

The chain has TRBV11-3 and TRBJ1-1; D possibly corresponds to TRBD1 (5 bases). The CDR3 is 15 amino acids. CDR1 and CDR2 from the germline V gene are SGHNT and YENEEA. The V gene lost 5 bases and the J gene lost 0 bases, with 13 bases spanning the gap. The CDR3 DNA is TGTGCCAGCAGCCATCGACAGATACTGAACACTGAAGCTTTCTTT. Its protein product is CASSHRQILNTEAFF. Full variable domain (missing parts from reference TRBV11-3 and TRBJ1-1): EAGVVQSPRYKIIEKKQPVAFWCNPISGHNTLYWYLQNLGQGPELLIRYENEEAVDDSQLPKDRFSAERLKGVDSTLKIQPAELGDSAVYLCASSHRQILNTEAFFGQGTRLTVV.

The J gene is TRBJ1-1, the V gene TRBV7-9; D gene ambiguous. The CDR3 sequence is 13 residues long. Germline lookup yields CDR1 SEHNR and CDR2 FQNEAQ (reference sequence). V lost 4 bases to trimming and J lost 5 bases, with 11 bases between them. The CDR3 DNA is TGTGCCAGCAGCTACACAACGAGGACTGAAGCTTTCTTT. This codes for CASSYTTRTEAFF.

The V and J genes are TRBV30 and TRBJ1-5; possibly TRBD1 for D (6 bases). V lost 2 bases and J lost 7, with 18 bases in between. CDR3 length: 15 amino acids. Germline CDR1 is GTSNPN and CDR2 is SVGIG (reference sequence). This chain's CDR3 is CAWSRTTGINQPQHF. In DNA form, the CDR3 reads TGTGCCTGGAGTCGTACCACAGGGATTAACCAGCCCCAGCATTTT. The full variable domain, its missing parts supplied by reference TRBV30 and TRBJ1-5, is SQTIHQWPATLVQPVGSPLSLECTVEGTSNPNLYWYRQAAGRGLQLLFYSVGIGQISSEVPQNLSASRPQDRQFILSSKKLLLSDSGFYLCAWSRTTGINQPQHFGDGTRLSIL.

The rearrangement uses TRBV5-4 and TRBJ2-4, with D possibly TRBD2 on 6 matching bases. This CDR3 contains 16 residues. Trimming removed 0 bases from V and 3 bases from J, with 13 bases in between. Germline assignment: CDR1 SGHNT and CDR2 YYREEE (reference sequence). In nucleotides, the CDR3 is TGTGCCAGCAGCTTGGAAACTATGGGGGGCAAAAACATTCAGTACTTC. Amino acid sequence: CASSLETMGGKNIQYF.